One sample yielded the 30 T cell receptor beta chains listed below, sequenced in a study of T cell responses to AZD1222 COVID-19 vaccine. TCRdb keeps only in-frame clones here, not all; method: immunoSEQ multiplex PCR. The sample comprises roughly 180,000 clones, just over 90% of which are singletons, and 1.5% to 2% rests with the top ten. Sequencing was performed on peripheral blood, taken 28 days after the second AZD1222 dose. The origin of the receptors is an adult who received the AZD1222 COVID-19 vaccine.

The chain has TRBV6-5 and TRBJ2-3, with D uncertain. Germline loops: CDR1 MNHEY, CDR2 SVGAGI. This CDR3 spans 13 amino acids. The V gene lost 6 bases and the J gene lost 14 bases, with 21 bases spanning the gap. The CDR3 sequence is CASSRSPSFRVYF. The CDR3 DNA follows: TGTGCCAGCAGCCGTAGCCCGAGCTTCCGTGTGTATTTT.

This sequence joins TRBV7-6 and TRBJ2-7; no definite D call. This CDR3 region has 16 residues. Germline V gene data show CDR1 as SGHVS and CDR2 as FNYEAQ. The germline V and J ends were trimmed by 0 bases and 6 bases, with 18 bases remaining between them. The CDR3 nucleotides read TGTGCCAGCAGCTTAGCCGCAGGTCCTCCTTTTTTCGAGCAGTACTTC. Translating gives CASSLAAGPPFFEQYF.

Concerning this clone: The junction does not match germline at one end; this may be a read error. This CDR3 is CASSKPGQGNAEAFF. In nucleotides, the CDR3 is TGTGCCAGCAGCAAGCCGGGACAGGGGAACGCTGAAGCTTTCTTT. This rearrangement joins TRBV7-6 to TRBJ1-1; 10 bases line up with TRBD1. In germline, CDR1 is SGHVS, CDR2 FNYEAQ. This CDR3 has 15 amino acids.

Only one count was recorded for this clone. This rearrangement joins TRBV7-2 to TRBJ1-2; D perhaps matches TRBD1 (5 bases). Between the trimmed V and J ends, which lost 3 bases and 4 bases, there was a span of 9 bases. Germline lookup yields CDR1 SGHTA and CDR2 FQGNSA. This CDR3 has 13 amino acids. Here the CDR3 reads CASSFQTVYGYTF. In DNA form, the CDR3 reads TGTGCCAGCAGCTTTCAGACAGTCTATGGCTACACCTTC. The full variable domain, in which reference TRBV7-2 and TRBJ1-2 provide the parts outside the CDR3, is GAGVSQSPSNKVTEKGKDVELRCDPISGHTALYWYRQSLGQGLEFLIYFQGNSAPDKSGLPSDRFSAERTGGSVSTLTIQRTQQEDSAVYLCASSFQTVYGYTFGSGTRLTVV.

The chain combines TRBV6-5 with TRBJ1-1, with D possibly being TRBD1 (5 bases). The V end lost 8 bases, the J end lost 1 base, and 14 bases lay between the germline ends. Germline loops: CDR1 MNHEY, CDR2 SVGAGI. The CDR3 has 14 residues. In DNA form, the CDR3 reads TGTGCCAGCCAAGTCCTGAGGGGGAACACTGAAGCTTTCTTT. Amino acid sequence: CASQVLRGNTEAFF.

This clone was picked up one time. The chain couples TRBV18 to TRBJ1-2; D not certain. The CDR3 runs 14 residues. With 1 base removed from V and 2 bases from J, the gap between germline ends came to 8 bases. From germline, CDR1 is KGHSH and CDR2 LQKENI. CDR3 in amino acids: CASSPLRENYGYTF. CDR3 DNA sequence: TGTGCCAGCTCACCACTGCGGGAGAACTATGGCTACACCTTC.

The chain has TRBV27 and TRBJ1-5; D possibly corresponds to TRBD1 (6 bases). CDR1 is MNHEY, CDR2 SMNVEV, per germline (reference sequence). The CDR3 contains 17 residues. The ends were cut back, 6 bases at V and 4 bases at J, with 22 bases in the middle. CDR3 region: CASRLIGGRGQNQPQHF. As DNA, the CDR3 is TGTGCCAGCAGGCTTATAGGTGGCAGGGGCCAGAATCAGCCCCAGCATTTT.

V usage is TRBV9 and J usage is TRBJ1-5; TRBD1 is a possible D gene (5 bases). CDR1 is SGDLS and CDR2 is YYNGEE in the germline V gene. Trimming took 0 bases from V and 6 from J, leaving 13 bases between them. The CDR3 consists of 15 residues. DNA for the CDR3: TGTGCCAGCAGCGTAGAGGGCAGGGAAGGTCAGCCCCAGCATTTT. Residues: CASSVEGREGQPQHF.

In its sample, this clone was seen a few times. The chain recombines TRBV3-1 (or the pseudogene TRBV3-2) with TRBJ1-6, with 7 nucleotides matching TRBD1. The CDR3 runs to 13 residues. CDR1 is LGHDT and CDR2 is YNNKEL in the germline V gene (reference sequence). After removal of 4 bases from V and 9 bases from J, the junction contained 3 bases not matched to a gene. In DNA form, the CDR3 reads TGTGCCAGCAGCCGTTCAGGGGGTTCACCCCTCCACTTT. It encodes CASSRSGGSPLHF.

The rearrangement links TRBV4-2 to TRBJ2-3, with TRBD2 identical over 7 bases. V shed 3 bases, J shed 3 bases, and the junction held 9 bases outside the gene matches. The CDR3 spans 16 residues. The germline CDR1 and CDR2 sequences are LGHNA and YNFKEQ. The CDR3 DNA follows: TGTGCCAGCAGCCATGGGACCGCAGCGGGGACAGATACGCAGTATTTT. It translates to CASSHGTAAGTDTQYF.

CDR3 coding DNA: TGTGCCAGCAGCGCCTGGGACTTCCAAGAGACCCAGTACTTC. Residues: CASSAWDFQETQYF. This rearrangement joins TRBV9 to TRBJ2-5; weak D call: TRBD2 (6 bases). With 3 bases removed from V and 1 base from J, the gap between germline ends came to 10 bases. In germline, CDR1 is SGDLS, CDR2 YYNGEE. The CDR3 loop spans 14 amino acids.

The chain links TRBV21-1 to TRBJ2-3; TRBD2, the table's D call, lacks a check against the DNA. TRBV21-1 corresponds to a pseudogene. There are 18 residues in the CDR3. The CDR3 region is CASSKFSASGGDTDTQYF. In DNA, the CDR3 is TGTGCCAGCAGCAAATTTTCCGCTAGCGGGGGGGACACAGATACGCAGTATTTT.

The DNA for the CDR3 is TGTGCCAGCAGCTTGGCCCTTGATGGCTACACCTTC. It codes for CASSLALDGYTF. The chain links TRBV5-5 to TRBJ1-2; no definite D call. The ends were cut back, 0 bases at V and 6 bases at J, with 6 bases in the middle. The CDR3 extends over 12 amino acids. Looked up from germline, CDR1 is SGHKS and CDR2 is YYEKEE (reference sequence).

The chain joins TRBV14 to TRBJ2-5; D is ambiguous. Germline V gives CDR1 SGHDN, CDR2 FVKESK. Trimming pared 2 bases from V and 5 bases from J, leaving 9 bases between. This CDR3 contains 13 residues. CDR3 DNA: TGTGCCAGCAGCCAATTCATGGCGGAGACCCAGTACTTC. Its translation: CASSQFMAETQYF. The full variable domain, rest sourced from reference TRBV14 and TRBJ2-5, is EAGVTQFPSHSVIEKGQTVTLRCDPISGHDNLYWYRRVMGKEIKFLLHFVKESKQDESGMPNNRFLAERTGGTYSTLKVQPAELEDSGVYFCASSQFMAETQYFGPGTRLLVL.

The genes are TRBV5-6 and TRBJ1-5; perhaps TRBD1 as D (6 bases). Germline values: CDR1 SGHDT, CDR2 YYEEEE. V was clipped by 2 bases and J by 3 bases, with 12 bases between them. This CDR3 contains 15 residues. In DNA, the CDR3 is TGTGCCAGCAGCTTCGGAGGGGGGTTCAATCAGCCCCAGCATTTT. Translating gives CASSFGGGFNQPQHF.

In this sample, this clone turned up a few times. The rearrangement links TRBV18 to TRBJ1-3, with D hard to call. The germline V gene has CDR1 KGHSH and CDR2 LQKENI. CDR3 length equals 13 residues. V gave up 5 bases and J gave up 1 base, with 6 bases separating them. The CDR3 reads CASSNRSGNTIYF. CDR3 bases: TGTGCCAGCTCAAATCGGTCTGGAAACACCATATATTTT. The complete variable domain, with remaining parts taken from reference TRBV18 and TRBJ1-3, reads NAGVMQNPRHLVRRRGQEARLRCSPMKGHSHVYWYRQLPEEGLKFMVYLQKENIIDESGMPKERFSAEFPKEGPSILRIQQVVRGDSAAYFCASSNRSGNTIYFGEGSWLTVV.

The CDR3 spells CASSEVVEFSNQPQHF. The CDR3 nucleotides are TGTGCCAGCAGTGAAGTGGTGGAATTTAGCAATCAGCCCCAGCATTTT. V and J are TRBV6-1 and TRBJ1-5; D remains unclear. With 1 base removed from V and 0 bases from J, the gap between germline ends came to 10 bases. This CDR3 has 16 residues. Looked up from germline, CDR1 is MNHNS and CDR2 is SASEGT.

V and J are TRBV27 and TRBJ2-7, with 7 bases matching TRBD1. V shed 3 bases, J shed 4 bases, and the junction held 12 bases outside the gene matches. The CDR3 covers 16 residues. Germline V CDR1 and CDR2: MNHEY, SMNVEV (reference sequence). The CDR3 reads CASSFSKGQVDYEQYF. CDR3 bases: TGTGCCAGCAGTTTTTCGAAAGGACAGGTTGATTACGAGCAGTACTTC.

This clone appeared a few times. Here the CDR3 reads CATSRTAATNEKLFF. In DNA, the CDR3 is TGTGCCACCAGCCGGACCGCAGCAACTAATGAAAAACTGTTTTTT. The J gene is TRBJ1-4, the V gene TRBV15; the D is unclear. V was clipped by 5 bases and J by 0 bases, with 10 bases between them. CDR1 is LNHNV, CDR2 YYDKDF, per germline (reference sequence). The CDR3 contains 15 residues.

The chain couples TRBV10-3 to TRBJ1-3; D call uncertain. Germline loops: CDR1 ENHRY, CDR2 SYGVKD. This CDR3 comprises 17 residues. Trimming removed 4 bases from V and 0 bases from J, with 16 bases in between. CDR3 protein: CAISGGFGRSSGNTIYF. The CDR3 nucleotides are TGTGCCATCAGTGGCGGGTTTGGACGGTCCTCTGGAAACACCATATATTTT.

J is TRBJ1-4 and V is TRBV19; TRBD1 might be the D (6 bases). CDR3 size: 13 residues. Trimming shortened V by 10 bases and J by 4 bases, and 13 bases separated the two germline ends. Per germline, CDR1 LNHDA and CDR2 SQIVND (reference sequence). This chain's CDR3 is CATKSQGNEKLFF. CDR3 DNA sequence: TGTGCCACAAAGTCACAGGGTAATGAAAAACTGTTTTTT.

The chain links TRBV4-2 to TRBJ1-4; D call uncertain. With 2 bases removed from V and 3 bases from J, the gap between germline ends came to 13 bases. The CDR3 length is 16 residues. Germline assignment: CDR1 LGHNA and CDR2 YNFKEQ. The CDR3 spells CASSQRHGRPNEKLFF. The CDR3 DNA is TGTGCCAGCAGCCAAAGGCACGGGCGGCCTAATGAAAAACTGTTTTTT.

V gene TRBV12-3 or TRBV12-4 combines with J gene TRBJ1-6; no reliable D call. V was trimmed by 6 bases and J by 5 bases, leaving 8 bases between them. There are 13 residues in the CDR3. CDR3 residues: CASRRRNNSPLHF. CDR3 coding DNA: TGTGCCAGCAGGCGACGGAATAATTCACCCCTCCACTTT.

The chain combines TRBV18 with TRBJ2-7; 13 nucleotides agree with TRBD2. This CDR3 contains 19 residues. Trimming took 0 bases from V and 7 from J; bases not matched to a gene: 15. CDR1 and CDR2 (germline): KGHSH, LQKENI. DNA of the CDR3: TGTGCCAGCTCACCACCAATCCAACTAGCGGGAGGGACGCCTCATGAGCAGTACTTC. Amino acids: CASSPPIQLAGGTPHEQYF.

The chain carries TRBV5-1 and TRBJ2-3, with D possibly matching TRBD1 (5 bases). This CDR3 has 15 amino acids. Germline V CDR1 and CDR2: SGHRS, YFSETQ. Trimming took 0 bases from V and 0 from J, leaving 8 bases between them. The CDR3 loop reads CASSLVAGSTDTQYF. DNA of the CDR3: TGCGCCAGCAGCTTGGTGGCAGGGAGCACAGATACGCAGTATTTT.

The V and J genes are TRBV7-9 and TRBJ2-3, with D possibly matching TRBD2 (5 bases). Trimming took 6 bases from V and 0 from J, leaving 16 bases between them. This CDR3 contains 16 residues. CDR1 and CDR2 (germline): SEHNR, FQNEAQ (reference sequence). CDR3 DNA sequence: TGTGCCAGCAGATCTCTGATTGGGAGTAGCACAGATACGCAGTATTTT. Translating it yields CASRSLIGSSTDTQYF.

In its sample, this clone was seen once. The CDR3 DNA is TGTGCCAGCTCTCCGTTTGGAGATACGCAGTATTTT. This translates into CASSPFGDTQYF. The chain uses TRBV18 and TRBJ2-3; D gene unclear. Germline V gene data show CDR1 as KGHSH and CDR2 as LQKENI. Trimming left V 6 bases short and J 5 bases short, with 9 bases between. This CDR3 is 12 amino acids long.

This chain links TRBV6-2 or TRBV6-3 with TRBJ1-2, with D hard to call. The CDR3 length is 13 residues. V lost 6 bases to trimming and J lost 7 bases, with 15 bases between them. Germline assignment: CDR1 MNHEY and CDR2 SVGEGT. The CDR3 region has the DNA TGTGCCAGCAGCAGTCTCACGGTTGGTGGCTACACCTTC. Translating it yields CASSSLTVGGYTF.

Here the CDR3 DNA reads TGTGCCAGCAGCTTAGGTTCGTCAAAGTACGAGCAGTACTTC. This encodes CASSLGSSKYEQYF. This sequence joins TRBV13 and TRBJ2-7; D is uncertain. The germline V gene has CDR1 PRHDT and CDR2 FYEKMQ (reference sequence). Trimming shortened V by 0 bases and J by 4 bases, and 10 bases separated the two germline ends. CDR3 length: 14 amino acids.

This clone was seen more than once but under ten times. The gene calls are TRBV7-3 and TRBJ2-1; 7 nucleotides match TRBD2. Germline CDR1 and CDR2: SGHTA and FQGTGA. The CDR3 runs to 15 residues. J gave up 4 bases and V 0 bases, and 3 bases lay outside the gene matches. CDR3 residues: CASSLTLAAYNEQFF. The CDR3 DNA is TGTGCCAGCAGCTTAACGCTAGCGGCATACAATGAGCAGTTCTTC.